This TCR beta chain came from a study of T cell responses to AZD1222 COVID-19 vaccine. Assay: immunoSEQ multiplex PCR; the TCRdb copy retains only in-frame clones and omits some. The repertoire holds approximately 94,000 clones, around 87% seen once, with around 4.4% in the top ten. V lost 0 bases to trimming and J lost 5 bases, with 8 bases between them. Germline values: CDR1 SGHTA, CDR2 FQGNSA. The CDR3 extends over 14 amino acids. This receptor was obtained from an adult in good health. The sample in question was peripheral blood, obtained on day 0 of MenACWY control vaccination. The J gene is TRBJ1-5, the V gene TRBV7-2; D is possibly TRBD1 (6 bases). The CDR3 is CASSLAAGDQPQHF. In nucleotides, the CDR3 is TGTGCCAGCAGCTTAGCGGCAGGGGATCAGCCCCAGCATTTT.